The entry below gives a single TCR beta chain sequence along with its context. The antigen is not known. This entry comes from a study of graft-versus-host responses after intestinal transplantation. Study as a whole: Recipients were given multivisceral, liver-intestinal, or isolated intestinal transplants. The recipients all started with anti-thymocyte globulin induction and then took tacrolimus and steroids for two to four years. General study findings and limits: GvH clones turned up in recipient marrow; some had shown up first in ileum or blood. HvG clone declines early post-transplant were associated with peak circulating GvH levels.

Some clones are missing from TCRdb's copy, which holds only in-frame ones; the method was immunoSEQ multiplex PCR. The sample lists roughly 29,000 clones; 85% to 95% were seen once. Between the trimmed V and J ends, which lost 2 bases and 2 bases, there was a span of 6 bases. Per germline, CDR1 SGHVS and CDR2 FQNEAQ. The CDR3 length is 13 residues. The genes are TRBV7-8 and TRBJ2-5; no reliable D call. The origin of this receptor is a human patient who received an intestinal transplant, so some T cells may come from the graft donor. This material consisted of PBMCs, taken around 70 days after intestinal transplant. The CDR3 sequence: CASSLYGQETQYF. CDR3 bases: TGTGCCAGCAGCTTATATGGACAAGAGACCCAGTACTTC.